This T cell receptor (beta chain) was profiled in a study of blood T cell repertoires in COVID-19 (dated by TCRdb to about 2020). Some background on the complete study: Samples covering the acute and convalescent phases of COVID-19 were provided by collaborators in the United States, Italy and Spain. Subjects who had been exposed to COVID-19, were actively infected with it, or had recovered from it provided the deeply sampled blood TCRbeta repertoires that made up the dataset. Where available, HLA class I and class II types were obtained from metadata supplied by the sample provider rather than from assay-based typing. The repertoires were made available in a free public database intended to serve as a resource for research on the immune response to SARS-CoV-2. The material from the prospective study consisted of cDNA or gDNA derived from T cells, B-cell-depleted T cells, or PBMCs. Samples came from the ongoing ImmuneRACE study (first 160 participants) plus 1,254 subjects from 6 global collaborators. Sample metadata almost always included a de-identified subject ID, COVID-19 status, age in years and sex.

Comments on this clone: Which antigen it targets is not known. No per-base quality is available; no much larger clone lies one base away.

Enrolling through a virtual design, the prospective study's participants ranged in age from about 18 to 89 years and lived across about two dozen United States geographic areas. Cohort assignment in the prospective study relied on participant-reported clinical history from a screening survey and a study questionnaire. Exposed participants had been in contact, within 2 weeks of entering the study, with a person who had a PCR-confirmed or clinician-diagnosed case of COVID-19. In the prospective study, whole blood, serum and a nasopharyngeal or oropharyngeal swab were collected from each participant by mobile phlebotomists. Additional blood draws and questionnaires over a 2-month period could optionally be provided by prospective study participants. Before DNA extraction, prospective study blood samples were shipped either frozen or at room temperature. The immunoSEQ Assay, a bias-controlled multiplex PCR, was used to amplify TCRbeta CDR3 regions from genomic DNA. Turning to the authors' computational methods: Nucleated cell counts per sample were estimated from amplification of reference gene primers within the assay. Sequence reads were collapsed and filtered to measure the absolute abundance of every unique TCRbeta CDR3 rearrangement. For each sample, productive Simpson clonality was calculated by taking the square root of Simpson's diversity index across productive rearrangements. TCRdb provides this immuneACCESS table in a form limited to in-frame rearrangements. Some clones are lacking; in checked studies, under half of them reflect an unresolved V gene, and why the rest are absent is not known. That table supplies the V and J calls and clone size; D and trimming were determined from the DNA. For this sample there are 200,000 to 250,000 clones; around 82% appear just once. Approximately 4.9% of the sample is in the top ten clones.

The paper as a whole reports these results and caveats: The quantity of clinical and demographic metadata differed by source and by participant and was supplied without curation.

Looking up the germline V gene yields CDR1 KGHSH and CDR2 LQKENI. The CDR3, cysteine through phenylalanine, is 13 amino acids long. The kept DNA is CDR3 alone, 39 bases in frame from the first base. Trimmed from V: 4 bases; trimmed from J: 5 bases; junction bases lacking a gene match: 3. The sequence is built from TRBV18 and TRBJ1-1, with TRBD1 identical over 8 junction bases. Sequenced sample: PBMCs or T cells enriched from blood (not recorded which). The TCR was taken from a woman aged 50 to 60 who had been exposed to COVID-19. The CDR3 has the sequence CASSQDRVTEAFF. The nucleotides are TGTGCCAGCTCACAGGACAGGGTGACTGAAGCTTTCTTT. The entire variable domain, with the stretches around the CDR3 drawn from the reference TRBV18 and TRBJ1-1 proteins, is NAGVMQNPRHLVRRRGQEARLRCSPMKGHSHVYWYRQLPEEGLKFMVYLQKENIIDESGMPKERFSAEFPKEGPSILRIQQVVRGDSAAYFCASSQDRVTEAFFGQGTRLTVV.